This TCR beta chain came from a study of blood T cell repertoires in COVID-19. Study summary: Material from acute and convalescent COVID-19 was sourced from the United States, Italy and Spain. The analysed material was cDNA or gDNA that came from T cells, B-cell-depleted T cells, or PBMCs.

Profiled with immunoSEQ multiplex PCR; TCRdb holds only in-frame clones, not every one. Of 120,000 or so clones in the sample, 70% to 80% were seen once. Germline CDR1 is SGHDN and CDR2 is FVKESK. The CDR3 is 14 residues long. Trimming at V came to 3 bases and at J to 7 bases, leaving 8 bases not matched to a gene. The material sequenced was peripheral blood. J is TRBJ2-7 and V is TRBV14; 8 nucleotides line up with TRBD1. The source is a human donor in a cohort sampled during active COVID-19. The CDR3 nucleotides are TGTGCCAGCAGCCAGGAACAGGGGGTGGGAGAGCAGTACTTC. This encodes CASSQEQGVGEQYF. Full variable domain (remainder filled in from reference TRBV14 and TRBJ2-7): EAGVTQFPSHSVIEKGQTVTLRCDPISGHDNLYWYRRVMGKEIKFLLHFVKESKQDESGMPNNRFLAERTGGTYSTLKVQPAELEDSGVYFCASSQEQGVGEQYFGPGTRLTVT.